Only a few counts were recorded for the clone carrying this T cell receptor beta chain. These data are taken from a study of T-cell reconstitution after alpha-beta-depleted transplantation in children. The authors prepared the TCRbeta library with unique molecular identifiers. MiXCR, run by TCRdb on the PCR reads, gives a single entry per CDR3 protein. The sample shows almost 500,000 distinct CDR3 sequences, around 12% of them seen only once. Germline trimming cut 6 bases from V and 5 bases from J; bases unmatched to any gene: 0. Per the germline V gene, CDR1 is DFQATT and CDR2 is SNEGSKA (reference sequence). There are 10 residues in the CDR3.

V gene TRBV20-1 combines with J gene TRBJ2-7, with 8 bases aligning to TRBD2. This specimen consisted of PBMCs from the stem cell graft donor, obtained from the stem cell graft. This receptor was identified in a human donor who donated a stem cell graft to a child with combined immunodeficiency. CDR3 sequence reads: CSAAGDEQYF. CDR3 DNA: TGCAGTGCAGCGGGGGACGAGCAGTACTTC.